The T cell receptor beta chain described here comes from a study of CD8+ T cells in alopecia areata. As for treatment: oral pan-JAK inhibitor, 5-10 mg twice daily. Researchers gathered lesional scalp punch biopsies and peripheral blood from patients with alopecia areata. It was cDNA, reverse transcribed from extracted RNA, that served as the sequencing template. Libraries were prepared by immunoSEQ multiplex PCR; TCRdb keeps only in-frame clonotypes and omits some of them. This sample has about 19,000 clones, with 50% to 75% found just once. This CDR3 has 19 residues. CDR1 is SGDLS and CDR2 is YYNGEE in the germline V gene. The trim removed 0 bases at V and 1 base at J, leaving 12 bases unmatched. General study results and limits: Higher clonality and more expanded CD8+ clones appeared in lesional than normal scalp. Because of a solitary nonresponder, the connection of baseline CD8+ expansion to response stays uncertain.

This clone turned up a few times. Its antigen is not identified. This material consisted of skin, taken at week 4, from a patient treated with tofacitinib. The receptor was derived from a human donor with alopecia areata. The V and J genes are TRBV9 and TRBJ2-5; 10 bases map to TRBD2. CDR3 region: CASSVEGSGGSMIQETQYF. CDR3 bases: TGTGCCAGCAGCGTAGAGGGTAGCGGGGGGTCGATGATCCAAGAGACCCAGTACTTC.